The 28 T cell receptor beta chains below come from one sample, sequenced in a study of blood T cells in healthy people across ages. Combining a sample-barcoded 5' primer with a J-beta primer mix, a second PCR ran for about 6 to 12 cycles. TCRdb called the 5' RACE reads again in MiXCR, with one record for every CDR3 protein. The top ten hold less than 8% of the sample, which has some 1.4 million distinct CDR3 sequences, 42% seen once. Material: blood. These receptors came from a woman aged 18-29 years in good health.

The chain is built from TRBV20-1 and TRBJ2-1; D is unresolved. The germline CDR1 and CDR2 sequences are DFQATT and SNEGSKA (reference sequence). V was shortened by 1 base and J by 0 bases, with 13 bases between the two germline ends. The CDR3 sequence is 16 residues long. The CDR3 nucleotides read TGCAGTGCTAGAGTTGGCGGTCCTAGCTCCTACAATGAGCAGTTCTTC. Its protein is CSARVGGPSSYNEQFF.

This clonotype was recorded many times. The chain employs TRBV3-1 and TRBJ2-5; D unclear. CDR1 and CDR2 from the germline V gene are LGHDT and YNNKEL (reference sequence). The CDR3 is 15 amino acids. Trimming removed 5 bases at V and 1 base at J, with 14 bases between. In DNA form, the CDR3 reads TGTGCCAGCAGCTCCCTAAGACTTACCCAAGAGACCCAGTACTTC. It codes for CASSSLRLTQETQYF.

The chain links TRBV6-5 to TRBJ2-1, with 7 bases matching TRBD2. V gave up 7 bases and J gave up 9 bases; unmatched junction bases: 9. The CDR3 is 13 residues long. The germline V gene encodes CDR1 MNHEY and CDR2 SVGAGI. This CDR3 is CASTPRGSSEQFF. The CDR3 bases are TGTGCCAGCACGCCCCGCGGGAGTAGTGAGCAGTTCTTC.

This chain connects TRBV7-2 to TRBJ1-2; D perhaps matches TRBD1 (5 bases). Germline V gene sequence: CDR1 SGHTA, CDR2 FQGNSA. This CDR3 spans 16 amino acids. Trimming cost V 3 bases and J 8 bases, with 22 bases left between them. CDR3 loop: CASSFYIGGKVVGYTF. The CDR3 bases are TGTGCCAGCAGCTTTTATATTGGGGGAAAGGTGGTCGGCTACACCTTC.

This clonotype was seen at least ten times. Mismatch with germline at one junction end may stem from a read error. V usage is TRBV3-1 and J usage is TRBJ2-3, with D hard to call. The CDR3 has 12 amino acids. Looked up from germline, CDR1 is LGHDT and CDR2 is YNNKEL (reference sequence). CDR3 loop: CASSHLGDTQYF. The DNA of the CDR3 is TGCGCCAGCAGCCACCTTGGGGATACGCAGTATTTT.

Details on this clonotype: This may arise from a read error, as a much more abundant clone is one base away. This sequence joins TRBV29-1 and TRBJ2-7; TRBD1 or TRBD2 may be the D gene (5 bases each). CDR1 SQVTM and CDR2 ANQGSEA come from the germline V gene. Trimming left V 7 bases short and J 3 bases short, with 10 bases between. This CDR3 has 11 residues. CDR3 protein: CSGRDGYEQYF. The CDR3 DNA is TGCAGCGGCCGGGACGGCTACGAGCAGTACTTC.

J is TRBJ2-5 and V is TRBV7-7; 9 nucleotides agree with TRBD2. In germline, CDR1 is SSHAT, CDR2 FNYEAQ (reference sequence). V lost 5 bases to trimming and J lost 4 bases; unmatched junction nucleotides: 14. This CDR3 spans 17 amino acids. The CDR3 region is CASSPLVDSGSPETQYF. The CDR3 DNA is TGTGCCAGCAGCCCCCTCGTGGATAGCGGGAGCCCAGAGACCCAGTACTTC.

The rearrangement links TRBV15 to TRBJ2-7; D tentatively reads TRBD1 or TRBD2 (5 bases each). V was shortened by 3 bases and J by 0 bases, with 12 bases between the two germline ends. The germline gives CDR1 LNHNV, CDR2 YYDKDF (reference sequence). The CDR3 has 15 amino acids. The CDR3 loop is CATSSPRDPSYEQYF. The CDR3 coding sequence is TGTGCCACCAGCAGTCCCAGGGACCCCTCCTACGAGCAGTACTTC.

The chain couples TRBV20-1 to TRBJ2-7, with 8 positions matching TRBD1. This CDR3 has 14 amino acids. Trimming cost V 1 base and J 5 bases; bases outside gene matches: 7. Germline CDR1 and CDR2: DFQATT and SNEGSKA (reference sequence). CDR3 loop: CSARGGQGRDEQYF. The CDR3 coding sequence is TGCAGTGCTAGAGGAGGACAGGGAAGGGACGAGCAGTACTTC.

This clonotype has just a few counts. CDR3 in DNA: TGTGCCAGCAGCCGAATCCCGGGACTAGCGGGGGCACAAGAGACCCAGTACTTC. It specifies CASSRIPGLAGAQETQYF. This chain uses TRBV6-2 or TRBV6-3 with TRBJ2-5, with 14 bases lining up with TRBD2. The junction had 11 bases not matched to a gene; V was cut back by 6 bases and J by 2 bases. Looked up from germline, CDR1 is MNHEY and CDR2 is SVGEGT. CDR3 size: 18 residues.

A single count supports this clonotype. CDR3 DNA: TGTGCCAGCAGCCCGGCGGGCCCCGAACTTAATGAAAAACTGTTTTTT. Translated: CASSPAGPELNEKLFF. V is TRBV9 and J is TRBJ1-4; D remains unclear. This CDR3 comprises 16 residues. Trimming pared 4 bases from V and 4 bases from J, leaving 17 bases between. Germline V gene lookup returns CDR1 SGDLS and CDR2 YYNGEE.

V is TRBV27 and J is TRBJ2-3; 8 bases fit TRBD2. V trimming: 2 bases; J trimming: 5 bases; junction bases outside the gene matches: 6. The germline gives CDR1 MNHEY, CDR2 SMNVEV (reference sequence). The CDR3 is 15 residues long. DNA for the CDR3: TGTGCCAGCAGTTTAACGGGGGGGCTCATAGATACGCAGTATTTT. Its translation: CASSLTGGLIDTQYF.

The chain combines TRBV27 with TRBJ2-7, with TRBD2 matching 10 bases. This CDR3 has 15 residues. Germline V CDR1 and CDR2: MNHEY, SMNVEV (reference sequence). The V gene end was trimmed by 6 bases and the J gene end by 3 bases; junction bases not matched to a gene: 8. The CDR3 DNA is TGTGCCAGCAGGGGACCAGGGACTAGCGTCTACGAGCAGTACTTC. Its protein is CASRGPGTSVYEQYF.

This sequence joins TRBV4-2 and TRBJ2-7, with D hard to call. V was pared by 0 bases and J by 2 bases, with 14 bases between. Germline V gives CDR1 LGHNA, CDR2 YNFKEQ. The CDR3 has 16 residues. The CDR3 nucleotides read TGTGCCAGCAGCCAAGATTGGCCCTCCTTCCCCTACGAGCAGTACTTC. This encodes CASSQDWPSFPYEQYF.

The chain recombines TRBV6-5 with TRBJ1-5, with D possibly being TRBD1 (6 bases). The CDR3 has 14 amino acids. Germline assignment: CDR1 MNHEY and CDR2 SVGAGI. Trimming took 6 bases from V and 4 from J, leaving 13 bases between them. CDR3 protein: CASSRGQRNQPQHF. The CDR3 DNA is TGTGCCAGCAGCCGTGGACAGCGGAATCAGCCCCAGCATTTT.

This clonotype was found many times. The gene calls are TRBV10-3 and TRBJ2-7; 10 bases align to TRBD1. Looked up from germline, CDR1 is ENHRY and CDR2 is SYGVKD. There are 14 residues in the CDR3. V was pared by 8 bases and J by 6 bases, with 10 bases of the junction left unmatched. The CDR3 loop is CAIQGQGSFSEQYF. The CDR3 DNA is TGTGCCATCCAGGGACAGGGGAGCTTTAGCGAGCAGTACTTC.

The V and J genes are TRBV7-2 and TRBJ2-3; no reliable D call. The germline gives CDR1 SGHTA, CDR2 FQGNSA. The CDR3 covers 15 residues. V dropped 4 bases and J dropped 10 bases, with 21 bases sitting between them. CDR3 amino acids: CASSWDWTSDGPQYF. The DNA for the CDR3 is TGTGCCAGCAGCTGGGATTGGACGTCGGACGGACCGCAGTATTTT.

The CDR3 loop reads CASSQDHEGGYTF. CDR3 nucleotides: TGTGCCAGCAGCCAAGATCATGAAGGCGGCTACACCTTC. The J gene is TRBJ1-2, the V gene TRBV3-1; D is undetermined. The germline V gene encodes CDR1 LGHDT and CDR2 YNNKEL (reference sequence). Trimming pared 0 bases from V and 8 bases from J, leaving 10 bases between. There are 13 residues in the CDR3.

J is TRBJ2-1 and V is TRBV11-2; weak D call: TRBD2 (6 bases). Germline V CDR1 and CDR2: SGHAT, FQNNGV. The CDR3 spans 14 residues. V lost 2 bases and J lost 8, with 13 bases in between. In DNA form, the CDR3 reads TGTGCCAGCAGCTTAACGGGGGTAAGCGATGAGCAGTTCTTC. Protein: CASSLTGVSDEQFF.

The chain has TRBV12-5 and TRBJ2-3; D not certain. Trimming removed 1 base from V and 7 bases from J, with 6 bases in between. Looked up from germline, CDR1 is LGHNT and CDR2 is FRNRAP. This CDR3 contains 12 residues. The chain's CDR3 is CASGLGQNTQYF. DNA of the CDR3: TGTGCTAGTGGTTTGGGGCAAAATACGCAGTATTTT.

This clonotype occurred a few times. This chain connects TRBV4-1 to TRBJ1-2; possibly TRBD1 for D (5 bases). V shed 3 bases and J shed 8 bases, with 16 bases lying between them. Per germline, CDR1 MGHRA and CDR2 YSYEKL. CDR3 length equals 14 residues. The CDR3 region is CASSQGLGERGYTF. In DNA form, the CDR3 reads TGCGCCAGCAGCCAGGGGTTGGGGGAACGAGGCTACACCTTC.

CDR3 amino acids: CASSQHRGGTDTQYF. CDR3 nucleotides: TGTGCCAGCAGTCAACACAGGGGTGGCACAGATACGCAGTATTTT. The rearrangement joins TRBV6-5 to TRBJ2-3; 7 nucleotides align to TRBD1. CDR1 is MNHEY, CDR2 SVGAGI, per germline. V was pared by 5 bases and J by 1 base, with 6 bases of the junction left unmatched. CDR3 length: 15 amino acids.

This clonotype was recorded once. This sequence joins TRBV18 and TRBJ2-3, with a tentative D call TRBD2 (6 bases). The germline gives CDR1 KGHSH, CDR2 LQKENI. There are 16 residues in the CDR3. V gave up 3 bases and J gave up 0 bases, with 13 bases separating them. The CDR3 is CASSPGSGSSTDTQYF. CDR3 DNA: TGTGCCAGCTCACCGGGTAGCGGAAGTAGCACAGATACGCAGTATTTT.

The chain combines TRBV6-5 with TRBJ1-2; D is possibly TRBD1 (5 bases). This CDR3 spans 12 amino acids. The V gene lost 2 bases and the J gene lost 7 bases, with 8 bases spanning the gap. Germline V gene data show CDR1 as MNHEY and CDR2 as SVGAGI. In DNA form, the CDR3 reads TGTGCCAGCAGTTACGATGGGGCTGGCTACACCTTC. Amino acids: CASSYDGAGYTF.

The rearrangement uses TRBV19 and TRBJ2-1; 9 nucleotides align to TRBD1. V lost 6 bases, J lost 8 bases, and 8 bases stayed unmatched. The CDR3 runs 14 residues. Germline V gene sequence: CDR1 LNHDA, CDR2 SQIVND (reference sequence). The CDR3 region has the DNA TGTGCCAGTAGCGTCGGACAGGGGACCCATGAGCAGTTCTTC. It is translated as CASSVGQGTHEQFF.

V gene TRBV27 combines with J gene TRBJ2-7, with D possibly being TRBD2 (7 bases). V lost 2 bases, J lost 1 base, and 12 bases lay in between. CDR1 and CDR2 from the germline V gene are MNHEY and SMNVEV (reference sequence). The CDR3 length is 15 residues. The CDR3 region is CASSLGGAWSYEQYF. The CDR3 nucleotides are TGTGCCAGCAGTTTAGGGGGGGCGTGGTCCTACGAGCAGTACTTC.

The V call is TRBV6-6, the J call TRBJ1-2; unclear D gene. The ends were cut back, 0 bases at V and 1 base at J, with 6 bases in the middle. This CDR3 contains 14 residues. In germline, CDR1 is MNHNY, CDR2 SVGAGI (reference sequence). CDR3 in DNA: TGTGCCAGCAGTTACTCGACGGATAACTATGGCTACACCTTC. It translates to CASSYSTDNYGYTF.

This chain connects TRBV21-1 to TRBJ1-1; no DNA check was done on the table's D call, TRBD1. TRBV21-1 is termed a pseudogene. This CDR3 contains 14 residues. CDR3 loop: CASSKGNRGGEAFF. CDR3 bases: TGTGCCAGCAGCAAAGGTAACAGGGGCGGTGAAGCTTTCTTT.